This entry lists 16 T cell receptor beta chains sequenced from one sample in a study of identical twins. TCRdb re-called the 5' RACE reads with MiXCR, one entry per CDR3 protein. Of some 560,000 distinct CDR3 sequences listed, 9% to 10% are singletons. This sample also appeared in a second study, on yellow fever vaccine responses in identical twins.

Sequences were obtained from PBMCs. The receptors come from a woman aged 18-29 years in good health.

This chain uses TRBV7-2 with TRBJ2-6; 7 nucleotides align to TRBD1. This CDR3 is 16 amino acids long. Germline CDR1 SGHTA, CDR2 FQGNSA. With 0 bases clipped from V and 2 bases from J, the junction kept 1 base outside the gene matches. The CDR3 loop is CASSLAGGAGANVLTF. Written as DNA, the CDR3 is TGTGCCAGCAGCTTAGCAGGGGGCGCTGGGGCCAACGTCCTGACTTTC.

V usage is TRBV6-1 and J usage is TRBJ2-7, with a weak D call TRBD1 (6 bases). CDR3 length equals 14 residues. Looked up from germline, CDR1 is MNHNS and CDR2 is SASEGT. V was cut by 10 bases and J by 7 bases, with 23 bases left in between. As DNA, the CDR3 is TGTGCCACTCGCAACAGGGTAGTTTCGGAAGAGCAGTACTTC. Amino acids: CATRNRVVSEEQYF.

V usage is TRBV15 and J usage is TRBJ2-7; D possibly corresponds to TRBD2 (6 bases). Trimming took 4 bases from V and 1 from J, leaving 14 bases between them. The CDR3 spans 15 residues. The germline CDR1 and CDR2 sequences are LNHNV and YYDKDF (reference sequence). The CDR3 DNA follows: TGTGCCACCAGCACCGGGGGAGTCTTATCCTACGAGCAGTACTTC. The encoded protein is CATSTGGVLSYEQYF.

The rearrangement uses TRBV7-3 and TRBJ1-2, with 7 bases fitting TRBD1. Trimming at V came to 2 bases and at J to 2 bases, leaving 5 bases not matched to a gene. Germline values: CDR1 SGHTA, CDR2 FQGTGA. This CDR3 has 15 residues. The DNA for the CDR3 is TGTGCCAGCAGCTTAGGCCCGGGACAGAACTATGGCTACACCTTC. It specifies CASSLGPGQNYGYTF.

The chain is built from TRBV12-3 or TRBV12-4 and TRBJ1-3, with D hard to call. Trimming took off 6 bases at V and 4 bases at J, with 16 bases between the two ends. The CDR3 spans 15 residues. This chain's CDR3 is CASRSSGLGGNTIYF. In DNA form, the CDR3 reads TGTGCCAGCAGAAGTAGCGGGCTCGGAGGAAACACCATATATTTT.

This clonotype has ten or more counts. The chain couples TRBV6-2 or TRBV6-3 to TRBJ2-7; D gene unclear. Between the trimmed V and J ends, which lost 4 bases and 0 bases, there was a span of 10 bases. This CDR3 has 14 amino acids. Germline lookup yields CDR1 MNHEY and CDR2 SVGEGT. The CDR3 DNA reads as TGTGCCAGCAGTTCACCCCATCACTCCTACGAGCAGTACTTC. This encodes CASSSPHHSYEQYF.

This clonotype turned up a few times. The J gene is TRBJ2-7, the V gene TRBV27; 13 bases align to TRBD2. Germline trimming cut 5 bases from V and 0 bases from J; bases unmatched to any gene: 4. CDR1 and CDR2 from the germline V gene are MNHEY and SMNVEV (reference sequence). The CDR3 consists of 16 residues. The CDR3 DNA follows: TGTGCCAGCAGTAAAACTAGCGGGAGGGCCTCCTACGAGCAGTACTTC. Its protein is CASSKTSGRASYEQYF.

This clonotype was seen a few times. The DNA is left out, because the CDR3 cannot be placed on it with certainty; the CDR3 is given as TCRdb lists it. The chain couples TRBV7-9 to TRBJ2-1; TRBD1, the table's D call, was not compared with the DNA. The germline V gene encodes CDR1 SEHNR and CDR2 FQNEAQ (reference sequence). Ends included, the CDR3 has 15 residues. CDR3 residues: CASILGQGGYNEQFF.

This clonotype has a count of ten or more. The chain uses TRBV7-9 and TRBJ1-2; no definite D call. CDR3 length: 15 residues. V was cut by 2 bases and J by 7 bases, with 17 bases left in between. Germline V gene lookup returns CDR1 SEHNR and CDR2 FQNEAQ (reference sequence). The CDR3 DNA sequence: TGTGCCAGCAGCTTAATGAGCATAAACACCTTTGGCTACACCTTC. Its translation: CASSLMSINTFGYTF.

This clonotype was recorded at least ten times. The chain recombines TRBV24-1 with TRBJ2-1; D is possibly TRBD1 or TRBD2 (5 bases each). This CDR3 region has 13 residues. Trimming removed 3 bases at V and 8 bases at J, with 10 bases between. The germline CDR1 and CDR2 sequences are KGHDR and SFDVKD. In nucleotides, the CDR3 is TGTGCCACCAGTGATCCGAGGGGAGATGAGCAGTTCTTC. Its translation: CATSDPRGDEQFF.

The V and J genes are TRBV20-1 and TRBJ1-2; D gene uncertain. Looked up from germline, CDR1 is DFQATT and CDR2 is SNEGSKA (reference sequence). Trimming took off 1 base at V and 2 bases at J, with 5 bases between the two ends. The CDR3 is made up of 12 amino acids. As DNA, the CDR3 is TGCAGTGCTAGAGCCGGGAACTATGGCTACACCTTC. Its translation is CSARAGNYGYTF.

This rearrangement joins TRBV6-2 or TRBV6-3 to TRBJ1-1; D is undetermined. This CDR3 is built from 15 residues. The V end lost 2 bases, the J end lost 5 bases, and 15 bases lay between the germline ends. Germline assignment: CDR1 MNHEY and CDR2 SVGEGT. CDR3 coding DNA: TGTGCCAGCAGTTACCCGAATCGGGGTGAAACTGAAGCTTTCTTT. Translating it yields CASSYPNRGETEAFF.

The chain recombines TRBV4-2 with TRBJ2-7, with 10 bases fitting TRBD1. The CDR3 contains 15 residues. The V gene end was trimmed by 4 bases and the J gene end by 1 base; junction bases not matched to a gene: 4. Germline V lookup: CDR1 LGHNA, CDR2 YNFKEQ. The CDR3 region has the DNA TGTGCCAGCAGCCGAGGACAGGGGGTATCCTACGAGCAGTACTTC. Amino acids: CASSRGQGVSYEQYF.

This clonotype was seen many times. The chain combines TRBV10-3 with TRBJ2-1; D unclear. The ends were cut back, 6 bases at V and 3 bases at J, with 9 bases in the middle. Germline V gene data show CDR1 as ENHRY and CDR2 as SYGVKD. CDR3 length: 13 residues. The CDR3 nucleotides are TGTGCCATCAGGGAACAGAACTACAATGAGCAGTTCTTC. The encoded protein is CAIREQNYNEQFF.

The sample holds a few counts of this clonotype. This sequence joins TRBV2 and TRBJ2-2; 9 nucleotides align to TRBD2. The length of the CDR3 is 14 residues. V shed 8 bases and J 6 bases; nucleotides not matched to a gene: 7. The V gene's germline CDR1 is SNHLY and CDR2 FYNNEI. DNA for the CDR3: TGTGCCAGCGGGGGACTAGCAGTTCCCGGGGAGCTGTTTTTT. It encodes CASGGLAVPGELFF.

This clonotype was recorded a few times. The gene calls are TRBV2 and TRBJ2-5; 11 nucleotides agree with TRBD1. The trim removed 6 bases at V and 5 bases at J, leaving 8 bases unmatched. The CDR3 loop spans 15 amino acids. The germline V gene has CDR1 SNHLY and CDR2 FYNNEI. The CDR3 loop reads CASSPWTGGRETQYF. In nucleotides, the CDR3 is TGTGCCAGCAGCCCTTGGACAGGGGGCCGTGAGACCCAGTACTTC. Supplemented by reference TRBV2 and TRBJ2-5, the full variable domain reads EPEVTQTPSHQVTQMGQEVILRCVPISNHLYFYWYRQILGQKVEFLVSFYNNEISEKSEIFDDQFSVERPDGSNFTLKIRSTKLEDSAMYFCASSPWTGGRETQYFGPGTRLLVL.